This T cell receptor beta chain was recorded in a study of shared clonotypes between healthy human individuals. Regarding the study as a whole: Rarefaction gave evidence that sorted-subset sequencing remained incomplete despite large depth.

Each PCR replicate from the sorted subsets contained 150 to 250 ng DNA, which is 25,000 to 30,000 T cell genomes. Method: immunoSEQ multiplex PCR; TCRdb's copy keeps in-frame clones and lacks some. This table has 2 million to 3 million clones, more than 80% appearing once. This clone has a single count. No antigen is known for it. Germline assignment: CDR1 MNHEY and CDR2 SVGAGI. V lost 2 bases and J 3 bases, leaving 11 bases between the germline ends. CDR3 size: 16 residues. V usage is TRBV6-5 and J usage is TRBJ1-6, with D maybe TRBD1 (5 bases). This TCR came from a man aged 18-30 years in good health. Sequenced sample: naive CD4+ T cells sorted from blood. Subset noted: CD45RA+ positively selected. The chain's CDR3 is CASSYETGDYNSPLHF. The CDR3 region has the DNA TGTGCCAGCAGTTACGAGACGGGGGACTATAATTCACCCCTCCACTTT.